The 10 T cell receptor beta chains below all came from one sample that was sequenced in a study of neurological immune-mediated disorders. Time point reported: technical triplicate 2. One entry per CDR3 protein, called by TCRdb with MiXCR from the 5' RACE reads. The sample yields about 31,000 distinct CDR3 sequences, roughly 14% seen once. The sample taken for sequencing was CD4+ T cells from blood. Source of these receptors: a female donor with HTLV-1-associated myelopathy (HAM/TSP).

This clonotype was counted ten times or more. The genes are TRBV7-9 and TRBJ2-1; 16 nucleotides match TRBD2. Germline CDR1 and CDR2: SEHNR and FQNEAQ (reference sequence). Trimming removed 5 bases from V and 0 bases from J; junction bases left unmatched: 10. The CDR3 runs to 20 residues. The CDR3 is CASSTTAGLAGGGSYNEQFF. The CDR3 DNA reads TGTGCCAGCAGCACTACTGCGGGACTAGCGGGGGGGGGCTCCTACAATGAGCAGTTCTTC.

This clonotype was observed many times. CDR3 sequence (DNA): TGCGCCAGCAGCTTGGCCCCGGGGGGGCTCTACGAGCAGTACTTC. This gives the protein CASSLAPGGLYEQYF. V is TRBV5-1 and J is TRBJ2-7; 8 bases agree with TRBD2. This CDR3 is 15 amino acids long. V trimming: 0 bases; J trimming: 3 bases; junction bases outside the gene matches: 5. From germline, CDR1 is SGHRS and CDR2 YFSETQ. Using reference TRBV5-1 and TRBJ2-7 for the parts outside the CDR3, the full variable domain is KAGVTQTPRYLIKTRGQQVTLSCSPISGHRSVSWYQQTPGQGLQFLFEYFSETQRNKGNFPGRFSGRQFSNSRSEMNVSTLELGDSALYLCASSLAPGGLYEQYFGPGTRLTVT.

There are many counts of this clonotype. This chain uses TRBV20-1 with TRBJ2-6; D gene unclear. Germline assignment: CDR1 DFQATT and CDR2 SNEGSKA (reference sequence). Trimming removed 3 bases at V and 2 bases at J, with 8 bases between. This CDR3 has 14 residues. The CDR3 DNA reads as TGCAGTGCTAGTCCTCCCCCTGGGGCCAACGTCCTGACTTTC. Amino acid sequence: CSASPPPGANVLTF.

This clonotype was observed at least ten times. This CDR3 reads CASSFRGSTDTQYF. The CDR3 DNA is TGCGCCAGCAGCTTTCGGGGCAGCACAGATACGCAGTATTTT. V and J are TRBV5-1 and TRBJ2-3; D could derive from TRBD1 or TRBD2 (5 bases each). CDR1 SGHRS and CDR2 YFSETQ come from the germline V gene. Trimming pared 2 bases from V and 0 bases from J, leaving 7 bases between. This CDR3 is 14 amino acids long.

This clonotype occurred many times. The genes are TRBV6-6 and TRBJ1-1; 7 positions agree with TRBD1. The V gene end was trimmed by 6 bases and the J gene end by 1 base; junction bases not matched to a gene: 8. The CDR3 runs 15 residues. Germline loops: CDR1 MNHNY, CDR2 SVGAGI (reference sequence). This chain's CDR3 is CASSLAGTANTEAFF. For the CDR3, the DNA is TGTGCCAGCAGCCTGGCCGGGACAGCGAACACTGAAGCTTTCTTT.

This clonotype has ten or more counts. V gene TRBV20-1 combines with J gene TRBJ2-3; 12 bases agree with TRBD2. Looked up from germline, CDR1 is DFQATT and CDR2 is SNEGSKA (reference sequence). This CDR3 is 15 amino acids long. The V and J ends lost 6 bases and 3 bases, in that order; junction bases with no gene match: 7. In nucleotides, the CDR3 is TGCAGTGCCCAGACTAGCGGGGGTGATACAGATACGCAGTATTTT. This encodes CSAQTSGGDTDTQYF.

This clonotype occurred many times. V and J are TRBV7-8 and TRBJ1-5, with a possible D match to TRBD1 (6 bases). Trimming shortened V by 1 base and J by 0 bases, and 16 bases separated the two germline ends. CDR3 size: 18 residues. CDR1 is SGHVS and CDR2 is FQNEAQ in the germline V gene. The CDR3 here is CASSLGWDTQNSNQPQHF. In DNA form, the CDR3 reads TGTGCCAGCAGCTTAGGATGGGACACTCAAAATAGCAATCAGCCCCAGCATTTT.

This clonotype has a count of ten or more. The junction shows a germline mismatch at one end, possibly a read error. This chain joins TRBV29-1 and TRBJ2-7; D is unclear. From germline, CDR1 is SQVTM and CDR2 ANQGSEA. The CDR3 extends over 14 amino acids. Written as DNA, the CDR3 is TGCAGCGTTGAAGTTAGTAAGGGATCCTTCGAGCAGTACTTC. It yields the protein CSVEVSKGSFEQYF.

This clonotype occurred many times. The V and J genes are TRBV3-1 and TRBJ2-7, with TRBD1 as a possible D gene (6 bases). The ends were cut back, 2 bases at V and 3 bases at J, with 11 bases in the middle. This CDR3 contains 14 residues. Germline V CDR1 and CDR2: LGHDT, YNNKEL (reference sequence). The chain's CDR3 is CASSQLGGSYEQYF. CDR3 nucleotide sequence: TGTGCCAGCAGCCAACTAGGGGGTAGCTACGAGCAGTACTTC.

This clonotype showed up many times. This chain uses TRBV7-2 with TRBJ2-5; TRBD2 agrees at 15 bases. Germline values: CDR1 SGHTA, CDR2 FQGNSA. Trimming at V came to 4 bases and at J to 5 bases, leaving 5 bases not matched to a gene. This CDR3 is built from 16 residues. CDR3 protein: CASSWGLAGGGETQYF. CDR3 nucleotides: TGTGCCAGCAGCTGGGGACTAGCGGGGGGCGGGGAGACCCAGTACTTC.